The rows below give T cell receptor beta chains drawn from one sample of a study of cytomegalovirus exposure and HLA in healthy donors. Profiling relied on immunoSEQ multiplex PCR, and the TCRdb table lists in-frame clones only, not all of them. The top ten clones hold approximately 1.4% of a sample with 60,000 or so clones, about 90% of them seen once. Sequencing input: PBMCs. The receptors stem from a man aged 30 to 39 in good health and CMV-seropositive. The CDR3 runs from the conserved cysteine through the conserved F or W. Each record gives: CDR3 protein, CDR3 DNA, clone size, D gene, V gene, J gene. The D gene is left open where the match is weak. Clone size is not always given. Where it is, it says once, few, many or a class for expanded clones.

CDR3: CASSGRTSGDYEQYF
DNA: TGTGCCAGCAGTGGAAGGACTAGCGGGGACTACGAGCAGTACTTC
size: .
D: TRBD2
V: TRBV6-1
J: TRBJ2-7

CDR3: CASSVDRDSGANVLTF
DNA: TGTGCCAGCAGCGTAGACAGGGACTCTGGGGCCAACGTCCTGACTTTC
size: .
D: .
V: TRBV9
J: TRBJ2-6

CDR3: CASRLDYNEQFF
DNA: TGTGCCAGCAGGTTAGACTACAATGAGCAGTTCTTC
size: once
D: .
V: TRBV6-1
J: TRBJ2-1

CDR3: CASSIVRGNEQFF
DNA: TGTGCCAGTAGTATAGTTCGGGGAAATGAGCAGTTCTTC
size: .
D: .
V: TRBV19
J: TRBJ2-1

CDR3: CASSFLAGVDTGELFF
DNA: TGTGCCAGCAGTTTCCTAGCGGGAGTGGACACCGGGGAGCTGTTTTTT
size: .
D: TRBD2
V: TRBV27
J: TRBJ2-2

CDR3: CASSESGASGSLAGELFF
DNA: TGTGCCAGCAGCGAGAGTGGGGCTAGCGGGAGCCTTGCCGGGGAGCTGTTTTTT
size: .
D: TRBD2
V: TRBV9
J: TRBJ2-2

CDR3: CASSGTSGSQTQYF
DNA: TGTGCCAGCAGTGGGACTAGCGGGAGCCAGACCCAGTACTTC
size: .
D: TRBD2
V: TRBV2
J: TRBJ2-5

CDR3: CASSLGIGTQNTRFF
DNA: TGTGCCAGCAGCTTAGGGATCGGGACACAGAATACACGGTTCTTC
size: .
D: .
V: TRBV11-2
J: TRBJ2-1

CDR3: CASSLGGLRTDTQYF
DNA: TGTGCCAGCAGCTTAGGGGGACTTCGCACAGATACGCAGTATTTT
size: .
D: .
V: TRBV7-9
J: TRBJ2-3

CDR3: CASARGTDTIYF
DNA: TGTGCCAGCGCAAGGGGAACGGACACCATATATTTT
size: .
D: .
V: TRBV6-6
J: TRBJ1-3

CDR3: CAWSVLQGHEQYF
DNA: TGTGCCTGGAGTGTACTCCAGGGGCACGAGCAGTACTTC
size: .
D: .
V: TRBV30
J: TRBJ2-7

CDR3: CASSPLGGANTGELFF
DNA: TGTGCCAGCAGCCCCCTGGGAGGCGCTAACACCGGGGAGCTGTTTTTT
size: .
D: .
V: TRBV7-3
J: TRBJ2-2

CDR3: CAWSVGTGFYEQYF
DNA: TGTGCCTGGAGTGTCGGGACAGGGTTCTACGAGCAGTACTTC
size: once
D: TRBD1
V: TRBV30
J: TRBJ2-7

CDR3: CASSLAGGPNEQFF
DNA: TGTGCCAGCAGCTTAGCGGGAGGGCCGAATGAGCAGTTCTTC
size: once
D: TRBD2
V: TRBV5-5
J: TRBJ2-1

CDR3: CASSQEPRTSGSYEQYF
DNA: TGTGCCAGCAGCCAAGAACCCCGAACTAGCGGGAGCTACGAGCAGTACTTC
size: .
D: TRBD2
V: TRBV4-2
J: TRBJ2-7

CDR3: CASSAVWGGGNEQFF
DNA: TGTGCCAGCAGCGCCGTCTGGGGGGGAGGCAATGAGCAGTTCTTC
size: .
D: TRBD2
V: TRBV9
J: TRBJ2-1

CDR3: CASSQGHITTSGANVLTF
DNA: TGTGCCAGCTCACAGGGACACATCACCACCTCTGGGGCCAACGTCCTGACTTTC
size: .
D: .
V: TRBV18
J: TRBJ2-6

CDR3: CASSLATGTGVVMNTEAFF
DNA: TGTGCCAGCAGCTTGGCGACCGGGACAGGGGTAGTTATGAACACTGAAGCTTTCTTT
size: .
D: TRBD1
V: TRBV7-9
J: TRBJ1-1

CDR3: CASSEVSPNEQFF
DNA: TGTGCCAGCAGTGAAGTCTCTCCCAATGAGCAGTTCTTC
size: .
D: .
V: TRBV6-1
J: TRBJ2-1

CDR3: CASRRPGLKDSPLHF
DNA: TGTGCCAGCAGGAGACCGGGACTGAAAGATTCACCCCTCCACTTT
size: .
D: .
V: TRBV27
J: TRBJ1-6

CDR3: CASSTRQGNTGELFF
DNA: TGCGCCAGCAGCACCCGACAGGGAAACACCGGGGAGCTGTTTTTT
size: .
D: TRBD1
V: TRBV4-1
J: TRBJ2-2

CDR3: CASSFRTSGKETQYF
DNA: TGTGCCAGCAGTTTTAGGACTAGCGGTAAAGAGACCCAGTACTTC
size: .
D: TRBD2
V: TRBV28
J: TRBJ2-5

CDR3: CASRSLAFPGTQYF
DNA: TGTGCCAGCAGGTCGTTAGCGTTCCCCGGGACCCAGTACTTC
size: few
D: .
V: TRBV28
J: TRBJ2-5

CDR3: CASMSTGYLYNEQFF
DNA: TGTGCCAGCATGTCGACAGGGTATTTGTACAATGAGCAGTTCTTC
size: .
D: TRBD1
V: TRBV6-5
J: TRBJ2-1

CDR3: CASHTSGTSESGVETQYF
DNA: TGTGCCAGCCACACTAGCGGGACTTCCGAGTCAGGGGTAGAGACCCAGTACTTC
size: once
D: TRBD2
V: TRBV27
J: TRBJ2-5

CDR3: CASSPTLGGNQPQHF
DNA: TGTGCCAGCAGTCCCACCTTGGGCGGCAATCAGCCCCAGCATTTT
size: .
D: .
V: TRBV28
J: TRBJ1-5

CDR3: CSVRQGARNEKLFF
DNA: TGCAGCGTCCGACAGGGGGCGCGTAATGAAAAACTGTTTTTT
size: .
D: TRBD1
V: TRBV29-1
J: TRBJ1-4

CDR3: CASSNDREAQRYF
DNA: TGTGCCAGTAGTAACGACCGGGAGGCTCAAAGGTACTTC
size: once
D: TRBD2
V: TRBV19
J: TRBJ2-7

CDR3: CASRSFSGSSYNEQFF
DNA: TGTGCCAGCAGATCTTTTAGCGGGAGCTCCTACAATGAGCAGTTCTTC
size: once
D: TRBD2
V: TRBV7-2
J: TRBJ2-1

CDR3: CSVELTDTQYF
DNA: TGCAGCGTTGAGCTAACAGATACGCAGTATTTT
size: .
D: .
V: TRBV29-1
J: TRBJ2-3

CDR3: CASSYSRGLRTDTQYF
DNA: TGTGCCAGCAGTTACTCGAGAGGGCTGCGGACAGATACGCAGTATTTT
size: .
D: .
V: TRBV6-5
J: TRBJ2-3

CDR3: CASSQGGRVANRPQHF
DNA: TGCGCCAGCAGCCAAGGGGGCAGGGTGGCGAATCGGCCCCAGCATTTT
size: .
D: .
V: TRBV4-1
J: TRBJ1-5

CDR3: CAISEVTSGIYEQFF
DNA: TGTGCCATCAGTGAGGTGACTAGCGGGATATATGAGCAGTTCTTC
size: .
D: TRBD2
V: TRBV10-3
J: TRBJ2-1

CDR3: CASSVQGTSYEQYF
DNA: TGTGCCAGCAGCGTCCAGGGAACCTCCTACGAGCAGTACTTC
size: once
D: .
V: TRBV9
J: TRBJ2-7

CDR3: CASRTATQETQYF
DNA: TGTGCCAGCAGGACAGCGACGCAAGAGACCCAGTACTTC
size: once
D: .
V: TRBV28
J: TRBJ2-5

CDR3: CASSEEAASYEQYF
DNA: TGTGCCAGCAGTGAGGAGGCAGCCTCCTACGAGCAGTACTTC
size: .
D: .
V: TRBV25-1
J: TRBJ2-7

CDR3: CASSVRDSYNEQFF
DNA: TGTGCCAGCAGCGTTCGGGACTCATACAATGAGCAGTTCTTC
size: .
D: .
V: TRBV11-1
J: TRBJ2-1

CDR3: CASSQEWEYTGELFF
DNA: TGCGCCAGCAGCCAAGAATGGGAGTACACCGGGGAGCTGTTTTTT
size: .
D: .
V: TRBV4-1
J: TRBJ2-2

CDR3: CASSLRRDRGEEKLFF
DNA: TGTGCCAGCAGTCTGCGTCGGGACAGGGGAGAGGAAAAACTGTTTTTT
size: .
D: TRBD1
V: TRBV2
J: TRBJ1-4

CDR3: CASSPQGTGMNTEAFF
DNA: TGTGCCAGCAGCCCACAGGGTACGGGAATGAACACTGAAGCTTTCTTT
size: .
D: .
V: TRBV28
J: TRBJ1-1

CDR3: CAWRKGRAGELFF
DNA: TGTGCCTGGCGTAAGGGGAGGGCCGGGGAGCTGTTTTTT
size: once
D: TRBD2
V: TRBV30
J: TRBJ2-2

CDR3: CASSSLRATGEGYGYTF
DNA: TGTGCCAGCAGTTCCCTCCGAGCGACAGGGGAGGGGTATGGCTACACCTTC
size: .
D: TRBD1
V: TRBV28
J: TRBJ1-2

CDR3: CASSFPLGQGNTEAFF
DNA: TGTGCCAGTAGTTTCCCCCTCGGACAAGGGAACACTGAAGCTTTCTTT
size: once
D: .
V: TRBV19
J: TRBJ1-1

CDR3: CASSEASDGTEAFF
DNA: TGTGCCAGCAGTGAAGCCTCCGACGGGACTGAAGCTTTCTTT
size: .
D: .
V: TRBV6-1
J: TRBJ1-1

CDR3: CASSLYGEQFF
DNA: TGTGCCAGCAGCCTCTACGGTGAGCAGTTCTTC
size: .
D: .
V: TRBV5-4
J: TRBJ2-1

CDR3: CASSLMNTEAFF
DNA: TGTGCCAGCAGTCTAATGAACACTGAAGCTTTCTTT
size: .
D: .
V: TRBV6-5
J: TRBJ1-1

CDR3: CAVAGGYEVNTEAFF
DNA: TGTGCCGTGGCAGGGGGGTACGAGGTAAACACTGAAGCTTTCTTT
size: .
D: TRBD1
V: TRBV28
J: TRBJ1-1

CDR3: CASSIQGQDSPLHF
DNA: TGTGCCAGTAGTATTCAGGGGCAGGATTCACCCCTCCACTTT
size: .
D: .
V: TRBV19
J: TRBJ1-6

CDR3: CASSLGQPYGYTF
DNA: TGCGCCAGCAGCTTGGGACAGCCCTATGGCTACACCTTC
size: .
D: .
V: TRBV5-1
J: TRBJ1-2

CDR3: CASSPNLEAGPEQYF
DNA: TGCGCCAGCAGCCCGAATTTGGAGGCGGGACCCGAGCAGTACTTC
size: .
D: .
V: TRBV4-3
J: TRBJ2-7

CDR3: CAISKTGETTNEKLFF
DNA: TGTGCCATCAGTAAGACAGGAGAAACAACTAATGAAAAACTGTTTTTT
size: .
D: .
V: TRBV10-3
J: TRBJ1-4

CDR3: CASSENREETQYF
DNA: TGTGCCAGCAGTGAGAACAGGGAAGAGACCCAGTACTTC
size: once
D: .
V: TRBV6-1
J: TRBJ2-5